The 11 T cell receptor beta chains below come from one sample, sequenced in a study of OX40 agonist ivuxolimab in advanced cancers. Clones were read by immunoSEQ multiplex PCR, and TCRdb kept only the in-frame ones, dropping some. The repertoire includes tens of thousands of clones, over 80% of them detected once, and about 0.33% sits in the top ten. The sequencing here drew on CD4+ or CD8+ T cells sorted from blood, taken in a trial of the OX40 agonist ivuxolimab. All receptors come from an adult with an advanced solid tumor such as melanoma, head and neck, liver or kidney cancer.

The chain has TRBV4-2 and TRBJ1-2; D perhaps matches TRBD1 (6 bases). From germline, CDR1 is LGHNA and CDR2 YNFKEQ. CDR3 size: 15 residues. Deletions cut 0 bases from V and 4 bases from J, with 12 bases between. The CDR3: CASSQETQGTYGYTF. Here the CDR3 DNA reads TGTGCCAGCAGCCAAGAGACCCAGGGGACCTATGGCTACACCTTC.

This clone was observed a handful of times. The J gene is TRBJ1-2, the V gene TRBV5-4; D not certain. From germline, CDR1 is SGHNT and CDR2 YYREEE (reference sequence). The CDR3 contains 13 residues. Between the trimmed V and J ends, which lost 0 bases and 5 bases, there was a span of 8 bases. This CDR3 is CASSLGRQYGYTF. CDR3 nucleotides: TGTGCCAGCAGCTTGGGGCGGCAATATGGCTACACCTTC.

This sequence joins TRBV7-2 and TRBJ2-5; weak D call: TRBD1 (5 bases). The CDR3 runs 15 residues. The ends were cut back, 1 base at V and 5 bases at J, with 14 bases in the middle. CDR1 and CDR2 from the germline V gene are SGHTA and FQGNSA. The CDR3 loop is CASSLEANRPETQYF. Written as DNA, the CDR3 is TGTGCCAGCAGCTTAGAGGCCAACAGGCCGGAGACCCAGTACTTC.

In DNA form, the CDR3 reads TGTGCTAGTGGCTCTCCGGGACAGGGAGGCAATCAGCCCCAGCATTTT. Translated: CASGSPGQGGNQPQHF. The rearrangement uses TRBV12-5 and TRBJ1-5; TRBD1 matches at 9 bases. Germline V gene data show CDR1 as LGHNT and CDR2 as FRNRAP. The length of the CDR3 is 16 residues. V shed 6 bases, J shed 2 bases, and the junction held 8 bases outside the gene matches. Variable domain in full (rest from reference TRBV12-5 and TRBJ1-5): DARVTQTPRHKVTEMGQEVTMRCQPILGHNTVFWYRQTMMQGLELLAYFRNRAPLDDSGMPKDRFSAEMPDATLATLKIQPSEPRDSAVYFCASGSPGQGGNQPQHFGDGTRLSIL.

The chain employs TRBV5-1 and TRBJ2-6, with a possible D match to TRBD2 (6 bases). Deletions cut 0 bases from V and 4 bases from J, with 14 bases between. The CDR3 covers 17 residues. Germline CDR1 and CDR2: SGHRS and YFSETQ. CDR3 DNA: TGCGCCAGCAGCTTGGCTAGCGTGGGCCGCGGGGCCAACGTCCTGACTTTC. Residues: CASSLASVGRGANVLTF.

The gene calls are TRBV7-8 and TRBJ2-1; 9 nucleotides agree with TRBD2. J lost 1 base, V lost 6 bases, and 7 bases had no gene match. Per the germline V gene, CDR1 is SGHVS and CDR2 is FQNEAQ. The CDR3 has 16 amino acids. The CDR3 here is CASSSGSGRSYNEQFF. DNA of the CDR3: TGTGCCAGCAGTTCTGGTAGCGGGAGATCCTACAATGAGCAGTTCTTC.

This chain joins TRBV27 and TRBJ2-5; 11 bases are shared with TRBD1. Germline-derived CDR1 and CDR2 are MNHEY and SMNVEV (reference sequence). The CDR3 consists of 16 residues. V shed 5 bases and J 11 bases; nucleotides not matched to a gene: 16. The CDR3, as DNA: TGTGCCAGCAGTCCCCCCGGTGGACAGGGGGCGAGGAGGCAGTACTTC. It codes for CASSPPGGQGARRQYF.

The chain links TRBV6-4 to TRBJ2-1, with no clear D. Looked up from germline, CDR1 is MRHNA and CDR2 is SNTAGT. This CDR3 has 14 amino acids. Trimming shortened V by 6 bases and J by 3 bases, and 12 bases separated the two germline ends. Here the CDR3 DNA reads TGTGCCAGCAGATCCGACGGTAGCTACAATGAGCAGTTCTTC. This encodes CASRSDGSYNEQFF.

The rearrangement links TRBV29-1 to TRBJ2-7; the D is unclear. Trimming left V 4 bases short and J 7 bases short, with 11 bases between. The germline CDR1 and CDR2 sequences are SQVTM and ANQGSEA. The CDR3 is made up of 11 amino acids. The CDR3 loop is CSVGQRSEQYF. As DNA, the CDR3 is TGCAGCGTTGGGCAAAGGTCTGAGCAGTACTTC.

V gene TRBV1 combines with J gene TRBJ1-2. TRBV1 is a pseudogene. This CDR3 has 16 amino acids. The CDR3 sequence is CTSSQVFREGLYGYTF. The CDR3 nucleotides read TGCACCAGCAGCCAAGTATTCAGGGAGGGATTGTATGGCTACACCTTC.

The chain is built from TRBV19 and TRBJ2-3, with D possibly being TRBD1 (5 bases). The CDR3 sequence is 12 residues long. V lost 9 bases and J lost 4, with 11 bases in between. Germline CDR1 reads LNHDA; CDR2 reads SQIVND (reference sequence). CDR3 DNA: TGTGCCAGCAAGGGGCTGGCAGATACGCAGTATTTT. This sequence encodes CASKGLADTQYF.